This T cell receptor (beta chain) was sequenced for a study of T cell repertoires in cytomegalovirus infection. Study summary: Use of recently identified HLA-C-restricted and well-studied HLA-B-restricted CMV epitopes was part of the study. A matching HLA type, together with CMV infection, was signaled by public TCR beta signatures.

The germline V gene has CDR1 ENHRY and CDR2 SYGVKD. The CDR3 has 14 residues. V lost 6 bases to trimming and J lost 2 bases, with 10 bases between them. There are a few counts of this clonotype. What it binds is unknown. TCRdb processed the reads anew with MiXCR; each CDR3 protein has one entry. The table shows about 770,000 distinct CDR3 sequences, with roughly 29% occurring only once. The sequenced sample was cultured CD8+ T cells from PBMCs, obtained from culture after CMV antigen stimulation. The V and J genes are TRBV10-3 and TRBJ2-2; D is unclear. The clonotype was recovered from a human donor in good health (CMV status not recorded). Some clones in this sample may be carry-over from other donors' samples. The CDR3, as DNA: TGTGCCATCAGCCCGGGCCCTAACACCGGGGAGCTGTTTTTT. Its protein product is CAISPGPNTGELFF.